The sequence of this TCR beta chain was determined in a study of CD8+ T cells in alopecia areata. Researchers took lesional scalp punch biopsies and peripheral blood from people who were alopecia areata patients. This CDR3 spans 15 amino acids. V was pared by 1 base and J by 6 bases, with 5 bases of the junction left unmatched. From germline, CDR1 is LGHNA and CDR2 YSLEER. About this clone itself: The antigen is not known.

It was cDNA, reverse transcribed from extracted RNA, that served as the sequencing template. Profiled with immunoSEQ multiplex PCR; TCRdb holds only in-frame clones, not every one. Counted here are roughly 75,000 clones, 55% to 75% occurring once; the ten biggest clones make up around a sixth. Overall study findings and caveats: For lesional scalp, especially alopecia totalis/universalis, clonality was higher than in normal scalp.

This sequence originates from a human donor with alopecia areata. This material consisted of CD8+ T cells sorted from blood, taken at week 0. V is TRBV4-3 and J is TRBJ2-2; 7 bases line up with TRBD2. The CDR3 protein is CASSQVRGTAGELFF. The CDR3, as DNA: TGCGCCAGCAGCCAAGTGCGGGGGACGGCCGGGGAGCTGTTTTTT.